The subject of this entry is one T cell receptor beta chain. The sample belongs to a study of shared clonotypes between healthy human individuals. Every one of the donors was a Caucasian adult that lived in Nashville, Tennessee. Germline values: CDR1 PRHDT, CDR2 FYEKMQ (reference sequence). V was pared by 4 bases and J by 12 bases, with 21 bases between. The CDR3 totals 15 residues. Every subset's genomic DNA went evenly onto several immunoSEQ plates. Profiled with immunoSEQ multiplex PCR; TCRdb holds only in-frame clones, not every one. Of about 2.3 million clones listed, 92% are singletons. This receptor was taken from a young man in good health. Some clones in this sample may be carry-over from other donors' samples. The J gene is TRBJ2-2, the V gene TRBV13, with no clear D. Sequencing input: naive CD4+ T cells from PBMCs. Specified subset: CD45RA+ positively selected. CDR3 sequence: CASSSQRTISGQLFF. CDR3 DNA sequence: TGTGCCAGCAGCTCCCAGAGGACCATCTCCGGACAGCTGTTTTTT.